This T cell receptor beta chain was captured by sequencing in a study of blood T cell repertoires in COVID-19. Study at large: Sites in the United States, Italy and Spain provided acute and convalescent COVID-19 samples. From T cells, B-cell-depleted T cells, or PBMCs came the material, which was cDNA or gDNA.

V lost 5 bases and J 7 bases, leaving 11 bases between the germline ends. Germline CDR1 reads GTSNPN; CDR2 reads SVGIG (reference sequence). CDR3 length: 11 residues. In the authors' workflow: Estimation of nucleated cell counts relied on the amplification of reference gene primers. Produced via immunoSEQ multiplex PCR; TCRdb's table is partial and in-frame only. V and J calls and clone size are copied from that table; D and trimming were computed from the DNA. Of nearly 15,000 clones detected, roughly 79% appear once; the ten largest clones hold roughly an eighth. The rearrangement uses TRBV30 and TRBJ1-2, with a tentative D call TRBD1 (5 bases). This TCR was sampled from a man in his sixties with acute or convalescent COVID-19. Sequences were obtained from peripheral blood. CDR3 DNA sequence: TGTGCCTGGTCCTATGACAGTGGCTACACCTTC. Translation: CAWSYDSGYTF. The whole variable domain, remainder taken from reference TRBV30 and TRBJ1-2, is SQTIHQWPATLVQPVGSPLSLECTVEGTSNPNLYWYRQAAGRGLQLLFYSVGIGQISSEVPQNLSASRPQDRQFILSSKKLLLSDSGFYLCAWSYDSGYTFGSGTRLTVV.